This T cell receptor beta chain was recovered during a study of blood T cell repertoires in COVID-19. About the research overall: Italy, Spain and the United States were the sources of the convalescent and acute COVID-19 samples. PBMCs, B-cell-depleted T cells, or T cells were the source of the cDNA or gDNA that made up the material.

CDR1 is DFQATT and CDR2 is SNEGSKA in the germline V gene (reference sequence). This CDR3 has 15 amino acids. Trimming took off 4 bases at V and 0 bases at J, with 13 bases between the two ends. In the source study's methods: Using reference gene primer amplification, nucleated cell counts were estimated. Assay: immunoSEQ multiplex PCR; the TCRdb copy retains only in-frame clones and omits some. The DNA was the basis for D and trimming; V, J and clone size are from that table. The sample holds about 260,000 clones, approximately 86% seen once. This rearrangement joins TRBV20-1 to TRBJ1-5; D is unresolved. The sequence came from a man in his thirties or forties with active or convalescent COVID-19. Sequencing input: peripheral blood. CDR3 in amino acids: CSAIDKPYSNQPQHF. In nucleotides, the CDR3 is TGCAGTGCTATTGACAAGCCGTATAGCAATCAGCCCCAGCATTTT.